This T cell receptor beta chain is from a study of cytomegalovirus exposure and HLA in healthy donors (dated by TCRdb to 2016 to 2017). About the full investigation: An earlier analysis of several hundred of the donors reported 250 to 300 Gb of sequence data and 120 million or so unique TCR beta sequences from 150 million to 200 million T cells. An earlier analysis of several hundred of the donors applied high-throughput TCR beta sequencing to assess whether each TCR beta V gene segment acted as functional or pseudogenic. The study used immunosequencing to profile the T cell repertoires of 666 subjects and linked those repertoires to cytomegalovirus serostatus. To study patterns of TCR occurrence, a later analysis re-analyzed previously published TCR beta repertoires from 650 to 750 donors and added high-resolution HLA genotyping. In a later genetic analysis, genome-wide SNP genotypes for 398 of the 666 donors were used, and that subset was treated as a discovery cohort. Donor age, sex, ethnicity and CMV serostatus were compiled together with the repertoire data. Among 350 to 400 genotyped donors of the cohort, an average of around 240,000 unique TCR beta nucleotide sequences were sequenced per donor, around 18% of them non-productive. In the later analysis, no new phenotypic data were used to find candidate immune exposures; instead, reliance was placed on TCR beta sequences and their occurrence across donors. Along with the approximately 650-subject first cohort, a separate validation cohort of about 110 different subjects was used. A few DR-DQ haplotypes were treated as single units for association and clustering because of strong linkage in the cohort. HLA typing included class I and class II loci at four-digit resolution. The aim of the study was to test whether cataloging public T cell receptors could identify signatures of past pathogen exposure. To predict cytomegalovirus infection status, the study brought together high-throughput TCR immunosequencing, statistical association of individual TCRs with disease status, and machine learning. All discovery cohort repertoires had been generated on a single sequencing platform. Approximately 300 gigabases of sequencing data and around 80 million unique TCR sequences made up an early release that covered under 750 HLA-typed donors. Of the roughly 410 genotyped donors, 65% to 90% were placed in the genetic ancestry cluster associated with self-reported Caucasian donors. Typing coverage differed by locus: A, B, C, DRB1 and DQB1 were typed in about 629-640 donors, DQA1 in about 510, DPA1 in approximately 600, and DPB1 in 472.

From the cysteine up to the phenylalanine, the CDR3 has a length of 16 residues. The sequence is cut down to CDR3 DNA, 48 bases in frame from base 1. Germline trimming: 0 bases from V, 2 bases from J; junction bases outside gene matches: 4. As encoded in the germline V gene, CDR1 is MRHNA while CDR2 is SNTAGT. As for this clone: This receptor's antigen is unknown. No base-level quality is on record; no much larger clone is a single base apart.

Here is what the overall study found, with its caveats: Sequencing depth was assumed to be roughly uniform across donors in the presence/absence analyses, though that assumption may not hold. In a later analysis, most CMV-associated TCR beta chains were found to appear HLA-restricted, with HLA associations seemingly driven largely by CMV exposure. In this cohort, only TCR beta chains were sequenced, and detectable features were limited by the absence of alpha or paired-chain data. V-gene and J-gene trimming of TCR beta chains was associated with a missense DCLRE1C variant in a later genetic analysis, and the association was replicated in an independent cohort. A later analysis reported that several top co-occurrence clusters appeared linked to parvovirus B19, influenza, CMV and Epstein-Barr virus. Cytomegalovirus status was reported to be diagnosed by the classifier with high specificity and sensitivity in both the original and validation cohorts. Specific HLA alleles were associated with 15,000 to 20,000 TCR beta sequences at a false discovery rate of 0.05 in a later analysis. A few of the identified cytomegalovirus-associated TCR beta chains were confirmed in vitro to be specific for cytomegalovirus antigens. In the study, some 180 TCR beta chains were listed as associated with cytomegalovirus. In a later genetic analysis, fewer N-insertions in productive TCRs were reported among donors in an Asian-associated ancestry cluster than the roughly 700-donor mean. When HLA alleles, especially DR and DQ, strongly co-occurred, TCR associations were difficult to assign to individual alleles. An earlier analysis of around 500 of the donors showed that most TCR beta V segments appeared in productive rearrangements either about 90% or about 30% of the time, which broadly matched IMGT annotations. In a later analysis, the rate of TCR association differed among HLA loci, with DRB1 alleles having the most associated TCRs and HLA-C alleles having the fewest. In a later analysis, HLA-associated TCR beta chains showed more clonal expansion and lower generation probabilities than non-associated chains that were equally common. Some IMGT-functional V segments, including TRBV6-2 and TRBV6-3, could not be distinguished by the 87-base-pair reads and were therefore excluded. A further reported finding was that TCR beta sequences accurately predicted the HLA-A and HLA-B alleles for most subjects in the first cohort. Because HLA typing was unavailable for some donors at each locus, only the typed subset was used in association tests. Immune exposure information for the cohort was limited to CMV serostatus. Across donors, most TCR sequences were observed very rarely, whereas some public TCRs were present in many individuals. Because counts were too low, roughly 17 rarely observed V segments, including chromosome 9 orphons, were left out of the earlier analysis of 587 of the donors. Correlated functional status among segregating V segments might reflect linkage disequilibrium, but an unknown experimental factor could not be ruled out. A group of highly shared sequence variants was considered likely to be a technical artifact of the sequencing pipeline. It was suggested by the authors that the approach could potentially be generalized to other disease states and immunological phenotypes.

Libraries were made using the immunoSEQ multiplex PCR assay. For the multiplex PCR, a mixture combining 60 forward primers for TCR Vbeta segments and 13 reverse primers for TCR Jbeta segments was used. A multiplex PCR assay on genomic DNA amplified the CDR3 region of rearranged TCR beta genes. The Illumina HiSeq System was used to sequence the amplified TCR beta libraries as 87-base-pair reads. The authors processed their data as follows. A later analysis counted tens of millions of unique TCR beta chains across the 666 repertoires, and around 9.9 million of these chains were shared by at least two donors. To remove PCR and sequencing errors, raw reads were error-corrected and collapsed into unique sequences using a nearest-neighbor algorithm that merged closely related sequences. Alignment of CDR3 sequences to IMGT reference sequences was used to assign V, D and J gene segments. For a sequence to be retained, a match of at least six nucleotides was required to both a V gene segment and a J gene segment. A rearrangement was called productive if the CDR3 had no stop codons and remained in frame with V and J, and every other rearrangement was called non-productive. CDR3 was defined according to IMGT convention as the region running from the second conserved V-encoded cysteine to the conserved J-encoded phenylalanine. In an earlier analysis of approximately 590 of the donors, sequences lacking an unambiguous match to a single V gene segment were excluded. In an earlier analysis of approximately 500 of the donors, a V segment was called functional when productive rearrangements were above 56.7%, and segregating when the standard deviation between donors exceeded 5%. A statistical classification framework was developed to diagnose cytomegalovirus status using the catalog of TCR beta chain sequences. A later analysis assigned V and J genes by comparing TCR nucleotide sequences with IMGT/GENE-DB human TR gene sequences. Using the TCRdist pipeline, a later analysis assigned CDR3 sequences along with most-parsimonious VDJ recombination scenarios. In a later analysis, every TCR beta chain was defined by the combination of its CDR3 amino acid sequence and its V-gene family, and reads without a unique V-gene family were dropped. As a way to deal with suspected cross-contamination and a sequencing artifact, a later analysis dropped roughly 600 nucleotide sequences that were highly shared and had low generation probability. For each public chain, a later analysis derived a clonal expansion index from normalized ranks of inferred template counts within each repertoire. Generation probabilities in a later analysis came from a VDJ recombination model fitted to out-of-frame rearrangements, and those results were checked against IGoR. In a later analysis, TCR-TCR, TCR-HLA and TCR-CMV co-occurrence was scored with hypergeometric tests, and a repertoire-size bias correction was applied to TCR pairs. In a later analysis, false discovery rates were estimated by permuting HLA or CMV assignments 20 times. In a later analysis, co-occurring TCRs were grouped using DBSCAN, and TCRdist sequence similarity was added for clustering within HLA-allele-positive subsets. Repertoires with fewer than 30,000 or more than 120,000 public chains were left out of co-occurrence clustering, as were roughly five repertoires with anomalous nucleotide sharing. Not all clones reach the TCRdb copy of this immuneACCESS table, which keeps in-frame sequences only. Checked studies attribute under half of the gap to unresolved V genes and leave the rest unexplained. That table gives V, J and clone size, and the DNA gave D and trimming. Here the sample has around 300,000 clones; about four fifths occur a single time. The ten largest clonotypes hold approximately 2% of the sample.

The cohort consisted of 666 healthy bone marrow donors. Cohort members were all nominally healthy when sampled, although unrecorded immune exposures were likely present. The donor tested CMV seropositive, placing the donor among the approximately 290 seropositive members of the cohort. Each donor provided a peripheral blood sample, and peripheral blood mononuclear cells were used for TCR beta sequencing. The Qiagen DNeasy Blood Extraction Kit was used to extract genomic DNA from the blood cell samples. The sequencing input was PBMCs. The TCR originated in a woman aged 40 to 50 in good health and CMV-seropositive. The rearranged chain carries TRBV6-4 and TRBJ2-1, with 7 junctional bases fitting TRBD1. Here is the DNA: TGTGCCAGCAGTGACTCGGGGACAGCCACCTACAATGAGCAGTTCTTC. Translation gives CASSDSGTATYNEQFF.